This is a list of T cell receptor beta chains from one sample in a study of blood T cell repertoires in COVID-19. Method: immunoSEQ multiplex PCR; TCRdb's copy keeps in-frame clones and lacks some. The data contain 650,000 to 800,000 clones, 85% to 90% of them singletons. Sequencing was performed on peripheral blood. Receptor source: a woman under 30 with acute or convalescent COVID-19. The CDR3 runs from the conserved cysteine through the conserved F or W. D genes are given only for firm matches. Clone size, where shown, is once, few, many, or a class for clones that have expanded.

TRBV6-5	TRBD1	TRBJ1-5	-	CASSYSRQGHQPQHF	TGTGCCAGCAGTTACTCCCGACAGGGCCATCAGCCCCAGCATTTT
TRBV25-1	-	TRBJ1-2	-	CASSEWGDGYTF	TGTGCCAGCAGTGAATGGGGAGACGGCTACACCTTC
TRBV6-5	TRBD1	TRBJ1-3	-	CASSGTGTGNTIYF	TGTGCCAGCAGCGGGACAGGCACTGGAAACACCATATATTTT
TRBV30	TRBD1	TRBJ1-2	-	CAWSPDREYGYTF	TGTGCCTGGAGTCCGGACAGGGAATATGGCTACACCTTC
TRBV4-3	-	TRBJ2-7	-	CASSQGLEFPFYEQYF	TGCGCCAGCAGCCAAGGACTGGAATTCCCGTTTTACGAGCAGTACTTC
TRBV19	-	TRBJ1-4	once	CASSIWGREKLFF	TGTGCCAGTAGTATTTGGGGGCGTGAAAAACTGTTTTTT
TRBV6-2/TRBV6-3	TRBD1	TRBJ1-5	-	CASSWQGEHQPQHF	TGTGCCAGCAGTTGGCAGGGGGAACATCAGCCCCAGCATTTT
TRBV6-2/TRBV6-3	TRBD1	TRBJ2-1	-	CASSYDRASYNEQFF	TGTGCCAGCAGTTACGACAGGGCATCATACAATGAGCAGTTCTTC
TRBV6-4	TRBD1	TRBJ1-1	-	CASSAQGENTEAFF	TGTGCCAGCAGTGCCCAGGGGGAGAACACTGAAGCTTTCTTT
TRBV5-4	TRBD2	TRBJ2-7	-	CASSLIGGSDSYEQYF	TGTGCCAGCAGCTTGATCGGGGGGTCCGACTCCTACGAGCAGTACTTC
TRBV4-1	TRBD1	TRBJ1-2	-	CASSQDLGGTNYGYTF	TGCGCCAGCAGCCAAGATCTAGGGGGCACTAACTATGGCTACACCTTC
TRBV3-1/TRBV3-2	-	TRBJ1-3	-	CASSPNYYRAGNTIYF	TGTGCCAGCAGCCCAAACTATTACAGGGCTGGAAACACCATATATTTT
TRBV3-1/TRBV3-2	-	TRBJ2-4	-	CASSYRVRENIQYF	TGTGCCAGCAGCTACAGGGTACGGGAAAACATTCAGTACTTC
TRBV5-5	-	TRBJ2-2	-	CASKKGGYSGELFF	TGTGCCAGCAAAAAGGGGGGGTATTCCGGGGAGCTGTTTTTT
TRBV6-5	-	TRBJ1-1	once	CASSYPGLKNTEAFF	TGTGCCAGCAGTTACCCCGGACTCAAGAACACTGAAGCTTTCTTT
TRBV2	TRBD1	TRBJ1-5	-	CASRTGQGGGQPQHF	TGTGCCAGCAGAACAGGACAGGGGGGAGGGCAGCCCCAGCATTTT
TRBV5-1	TRBD2	TRBJ2-2	-	CASSPMAGGPAGELFF	TGCGCCAGCAGCCCAATGGCGGGGGGGCCGGCCGGGGAGCTGTTTTTT
TRBV7-3	TRBD2	TRBJ2-6	-	CASSSPGLAGGANVLTF	TGTGCCAGCAGCTCCCCGGGACTAGCGGGTGGGGCCAACGTCCTGACTTTC
TRBV5-5	-	TRBJ1-1	-	CASSLWFYNSLIEAFF	TGTGCCAGCAGCTTGTGGTTTTACAACAGCCTAATTGAAGCTTTCTTT
TRBV2	-	TRBJ2-4	-	CASRLNQGGPWNIQYF	TGTGCCAGCAGATTAAACCAGGGGGGACCATGGAACATTCAGTACTTC
TRBV10-3	-	TRBJ1-1	-	CAAGAGGEAFF	TGTGCCGCCGGGGCGGGGGGGGAAGCTTTCTTT
TRBV30	-	TRBJ1-6	once	CASGQPSPLHF	TGTGCCTCCGGACAACCTTCACCCCTCCACTTT
TRBV6-4	-	TRBJ2-7	-	CAREGVGNSYEQYF	TGTGCCCGCGAGGGAGTGGGGAACTCCTACGAGCAGTACTTC
TRBV5-1	TRBD1	TRBJ2-7	-	CASSSDRGLHEQYF	TGCGCCAGCAGCTCGGACAGGGGGCTTCACGAGCAGTACTTC
TRBV5-1	TRBD1	TRBJ1-3	-	CASGGTDGNTIYF	TGCGCCAGCGGGGGGACAGATGGAAACACCATATATTTT
TRBV11-1	-	TRBJ2-7	-	CASSFAGGSSYEQYF	TGTGCCAGCAGCTTCGCTGGGGGGTCCTCCTACGAGCAGTACTTC
TRBV3-1/TRBV3-2	TRBD2	TRBJ2-1	-	CASSLTSGGYNEQFF	TGTGCCAGCAGTTTGACTAGCGGGGGATACAATGAGCAGTTCTTC
TRBV9	TRBD1	TRBJ2-1	-	CASSIQGVSYNEQFF	TGTGCCAGCAGCATACAGGGGGTCTCCTACAATGAGCAGTTCTTC
TRBV5-4	TRBD1	TRBJ2-7	-	CASRTPGTDFSYEQYF	TGTGCCAGCAGAACCCCCGGGACAGACTTCTCCTACGAGCAGTACTTC
TRBV27	-	TRBJ2-3	-	CASTSSGGAGADTQYF	TGTGCCAGCACCTCAAGTGGGGGGGCGGGAGCAGATACGCAGTATTTT
TRBV13	TRBD1	TRBJ1-2	-	CASRDGGGSYGYTF	TGTGCCAGCAGGGATGGAGGGGGCAGCTATGGCTACACCTTC
TRBV7-7	TRBD1	TRBJ2-2	-	CASSLRTGAYAGELFF	TGTGCCAGCAGCCTCCGGACAGGGGCTTACGCCGGGGAGCTGTTTTTT
TRBV5-6	-	TRBJ1-2	-	CASSLAHRYGYTF	TGTGCCAGCAGCTTGGCCCACAGGTATGGCTACACCTTC
TRBV6-5	TRBD2	TRBJ2-7	-	CAIRGGGAPYEQYF	TGTGCCATTAGAGGCGGGGGGGCCCCCTACGAGCAGTACTTC
TRBV6-6	-	TRBJ1-2	-	CASLPTGASYTF	TGTGCCAGCCTTCCTACCGGTGCCAGCTACACCTTC
TRBV7-3	-	TRBJ1-2	-	CASSKQGFTGYTF	TGTGCCAGCAGCAAACAGGGTTTTACGGGCTACACCTTC
TRBV5-1	TRBD1	TRBJ2-7	-	CASSFTQGWEQYF	TGCGCCAGCAGCTTCACACAGGGGTGGGAGCAGTACTTC
TRBV30	TRBD2	TRBJ2-7	-	CAWDSRAGVQYF	TGTGCCTGGGATAGCAGGGCGGGGGTGCAGTACTTC
TRBV27	TRBD1	TRBJ1-6	-	CASSPAAGQPSSPLHF	TGTGCCAGCAGCCCGGCGGCGGGACAGCCCTCTTCACCCCTCCACTTT
TRBV6-5	-	TRBJ1-6	few	CASRFRDNSPLHF	TGTGCCAGCAGGTTCAGGGATAATTCACCCCTCCACTTT
TRBV29-1	-	TRBJ1-1	few	CSVEPRAKEAFF	TGCAGCGTTGAACCTCGCGCGAAGGAAGCTTTCTTT